This TCR beta chain was recorded in a study of beta chain features in type 1 diabetes. Regarding the study as a whole: TCRB rearrangement may or may not be influenced by HLA type; here this remained unresolved. Naive, central memory and Treg TCRB repertoires seemed to resemble each other more closely in patients than they did in healthy donors. Moderate but significant shortening of TCRB CDR3s was recorded in all four CD4+ subsets from Type 1 diabetes patients.

In regard to this clone: Its specificity is unknown.

cDNA synthesis used the whole RNA isolate, giving expressed TCRB sequences. The repertoire was sequenced with immunoSEQ multiplex PCR; TCRdb's copy has only in-frame clones and lacks some. The sample contains roughly 350,000 clones, 8.5% to 10% of which appear only once. This sequence was found in a man aged 25 to 45 with type 1 diabetes. Sequencing input: central memory CD4+ T cells from blood.

CDR3 DNA sequence: TGTGCCAGCAGCTTAAAGGGAAGCGGGAGTAGCGAGCAGTACTTC. The encoded protein is CASSLKGSGSSEQYF. The chain couples TRBV7-3 to TRBJ2-7; 8 bases align to TRBD2. Germline CDR1 SGHTA, CDR2 FQGTGA. With 1 base clipped from V and 6 bases from J, the junction kept 8 bases outside the gene matches. The CDR3 covers 15 residues. The full variable domain, completed using reference TRBV7-3 and TRBJ2-7, is GAGVSQTPSNKVTEKGKYVELRCDPISGHTALYWYRQSLGQGPEFLIYFQGTGAADDSGLPNDRFFAVRPEGSVSTLKIQRTERGDSAVYLCASSLKGSGSSEQYFGPGTRLTVT.